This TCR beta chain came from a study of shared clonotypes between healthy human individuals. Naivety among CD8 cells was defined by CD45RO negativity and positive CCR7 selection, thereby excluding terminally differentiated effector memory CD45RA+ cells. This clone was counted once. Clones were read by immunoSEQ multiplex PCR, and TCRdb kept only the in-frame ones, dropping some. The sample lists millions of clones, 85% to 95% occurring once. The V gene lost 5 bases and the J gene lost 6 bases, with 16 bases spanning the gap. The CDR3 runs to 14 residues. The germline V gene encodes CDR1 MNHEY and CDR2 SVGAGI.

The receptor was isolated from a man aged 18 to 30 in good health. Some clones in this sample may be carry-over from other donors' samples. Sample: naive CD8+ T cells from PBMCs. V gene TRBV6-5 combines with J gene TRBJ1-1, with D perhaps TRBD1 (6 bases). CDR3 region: CASSGDQGNSEAFF. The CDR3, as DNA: TGTGCCAGCAGTGGCGACCAGGGGAATTCTGAAGCTTTCTTT.